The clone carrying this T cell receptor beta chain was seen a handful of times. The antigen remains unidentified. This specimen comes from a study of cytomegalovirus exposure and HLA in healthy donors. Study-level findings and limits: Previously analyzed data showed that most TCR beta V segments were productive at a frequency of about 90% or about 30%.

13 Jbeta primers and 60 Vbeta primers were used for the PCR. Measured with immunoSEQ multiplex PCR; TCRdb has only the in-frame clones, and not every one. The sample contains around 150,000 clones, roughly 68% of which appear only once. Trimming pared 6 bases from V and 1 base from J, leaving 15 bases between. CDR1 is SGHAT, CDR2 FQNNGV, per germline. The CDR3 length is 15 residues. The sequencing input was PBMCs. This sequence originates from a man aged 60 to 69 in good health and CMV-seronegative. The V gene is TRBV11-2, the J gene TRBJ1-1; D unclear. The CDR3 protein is CASSRPRGRNTEAFF. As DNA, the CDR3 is TGTGCCAGCAGTCGCCCCCGGGGAAGGAACACTGAAGCTTTCTTT. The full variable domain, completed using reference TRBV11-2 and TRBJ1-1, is EAGVAQSPRYKIIEKRQSVAFWCNPISGHATLYWYQQILGQGPKLLIQFQNNGVVDDSQLPKDRFSAERLKGVDSTLKIQPAKLEDSAVYLCASSRPRGRNTEAFFGQGTRLTVV.